This T cell receptor beta chain is from a study of cytomegalovirus exposure and HLA in healthy donors. Study overall: In an early release, HLA-typed donors contributed approximately 82 million unique TCR sequences.

To note about this clone: An end of the junction does not agree with germline; a read error may underlie this.

Germline values: CDR1 SEHNR, CDR2 FQNEAQ (reference sequence). CDR3 size: 13 residues. Primers for the PCR totalled 60 Vbeta and 13 Jbeta. In the authors' workflow: As a later analysis found, there were tens of millions of unique TCR beta chains, of which some 10 million were shared. Using immunoSEQ multiplex PCR, the repertoire was profiled, and TCRdb retains in-frame clones only, with some absent. D and trimming come from the DNA, and the V and J calls and clone size come from that table. This repertoire shows over 150,000 clones, 65% to 85% found once; its top ten account for just under 3%. V and J are TRBV7-9 and TRBJ2-7; no clear D gene. Sequenced input: PBMCs. This clonotype originated in a woman between 25 and 40 years old in good health and CMV-seronegative. CDR3 sequence (DNA): TGTTCCAGCACCCTAATGGGCAGTCACGAGCAGTACTTC. This translates into CSSTLMGSHEQYF.